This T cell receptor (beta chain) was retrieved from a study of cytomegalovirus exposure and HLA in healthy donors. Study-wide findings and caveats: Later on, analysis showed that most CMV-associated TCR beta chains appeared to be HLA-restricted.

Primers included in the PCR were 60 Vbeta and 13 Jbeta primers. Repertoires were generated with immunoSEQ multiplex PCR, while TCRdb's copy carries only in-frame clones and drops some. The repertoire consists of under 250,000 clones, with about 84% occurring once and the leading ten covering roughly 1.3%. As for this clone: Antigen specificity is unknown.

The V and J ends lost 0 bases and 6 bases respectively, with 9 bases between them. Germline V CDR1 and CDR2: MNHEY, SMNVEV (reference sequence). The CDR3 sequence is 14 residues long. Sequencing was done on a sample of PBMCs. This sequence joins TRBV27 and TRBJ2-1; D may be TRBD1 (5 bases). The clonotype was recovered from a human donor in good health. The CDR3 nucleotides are TGTGCCAGCAGTTTATCTAGGCAGGGCAATGAGCAGTTCTTC. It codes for CASSLSRQGNEQFF.